These 17 T cell receptor beta chains share one sample of origin, sequenced in a study of early T cells in non-severe SARS-CoV-2 infection. A single record per CDR3 protein comes from TCRdb applying MiXCR to the 5' RACE reads. The data show roughly 93,000 distinct CDR3 sequences, with more than 9.5% seen just once and 4% to 5.5% held by the top ten. Material for sequencing was whole blood. The receptors originated from an adult who was a healthcare worker with PCR-confirmed SARS-CoV-2 infection or an uninfected control (not recorded which).

This clonotype was detected a few times. This chain links TRBV12-3 or TRBV12-4 with TRBJ1-1, with unresolved D. CDR3 length: 15 amino acids. The V end was cut by 4 bases, the J end by 5 bases, with 17 bases between. The CDR3 protein is CASSWTRTSGTEAFF. The CDR3, as DNA: TGTGCCAGCAGTTGGACTCGGACTAGCGGGACTGAAGCTTTCTTT.

There are many counts of this clonotype. The chain recombines TRBV29-1 with TRBJ2-4, with 12 positions matching TRBD1. The ends lost 5 bases at V and 9 bases at J; junction bases unmatched: 5. CDR3 length: 13 residues. Germline V gene data show CDR1 as SQVTM and CDR2 as ANQGSEA. This chain's CDR3 is CSVWDRGLGIQYF. In nucleotides, the CDR3 is TGCAGCGTTTGGGACAGGGGGCTTGGCATTCAGTACTTC. Variable domain in full (rest from reference TRBV29-1 and TRBJ2-4): SAVISQKPSRDICQRGTSLTIQCQVDSQVTMMFWYRQQPGQSLTLIATANQGSEATYESGFVIDKFPISRPNLTFSTLTVSNMSPEDSSIYLCSVWDRGLGIQYFGAGTRLSVL.

The J gene is TRBJ2-7, the V gene TRBV20-1; D may correspond to TRBD1 or TRBD2 (5 bases each). The CDR3 runs to 13 residues. Germline loops: CDR1 DFQATT, CDR2 SNEGSKA (reference sequence). V lost 5 bases to trimming and J lost 3 bases, with 14 bases between them. In DNA, the CDR3 is TGCAGTGCTTTCGGGACGGAAAACTACGAGCAGTACTTC. Encoded protein: CSAFGTENYEQYF.

This clonotype was found a few times. CDR3 region: CASITSSGRPREQYF. CDR3 nucleotide sequence: TGTGCCAGCATCACGTCTTCTGGGCGGCCACGAGAGCAGTATTTT. V gene TRBV7-9 combines with J gene TRBJ2-3; D remains ambiguous. Trimming removed 7 bases at V and 11 bases at J, with 25 bases between. The CDR3 loop spans 15 amino acids. Germline loops: CDR1 SEHNR, CDR2 FQNEAQ (reference sequence).

This clonotype came up many times. The V gene is TRBV28, the J gene TRBJ1-5; possible D gene TRBD1, 6 bases. The germline V and J ends were trimmed by 2 bases and 6 bases, with 11 bases remaining between them. The CDR3 runs to 14 residues. Looked up from germline, CDR1 is MDHEN and CDR2 is SYDVKM. The CDR3 sequence: CASSLNRETQPQHF. The CDR3 DNA follows: TGTGCCAGCAGTTTAAACAGGGAGACTCAGCCCCAGCATTTT.

This clonotype was observed at least ten times. V usage is TRBV30 and J usage is TRBJ1-1, with a tentative D call TRBD1 (6 bases). CDR3 length: 14 residues. Trimming pared 0 bases from V and 2 bases from J, leaving 10 bases between. Germline-derived CDR1 and CDR2 are GTSNPN and SVGIG (reference sequence). DNA for the CDR3: TGTGCCTGGAGTGTAGGGGGACAAAACACTGAAGCTTTCTTT. This codes for CAWSVGGQNTEAFF.

This clonotype was detected ten times or more. The chain couples TRBV20-1 to TRBJ2-7; no definite D call. Per germline, CDR1 DFQATT and CDR2 SNEGSKA (reference sequence). The CDR3 has 14 amino acids. V was clipped by 4 bases and J by 6 bases, with 19 bases between them. CDR3 amino acids: CSATLRDGTFEQYF. As DNA, the CDR3 is TGCAGTGCTACCCTGAGAGACGGAACCTTCGAGCAGTACTTC.

The V gene is TRBV7-9, the J gene TRBJ1-1, with D perhaps TRBD1 (5 bases). Between the trimmed V and J ends, which lost 5 bases and 3 bases, there was a span of 13 bases. This CDR3 comprises 14 residues. CDR1 and CDR2 from the germline V gene are SEHNR and FQNEAQ (reference sequence). The CDR3 DNA sequence: TGTGCCAGCAGCCGGGGGGGATTGTACACTGAAGCTTTCTTT. Encoded protein: CASSRGGLYTEAFF.

The chain recombines TRBV28 with TRBJ2-7; 7 bases align to TRBD1. This CDR3 comprises 13 residues. Trimming at V came to 5 bases and at J to 5 bases, leaving 6 bases not matched to a gene. CDR1 is MDHEN, CDR2 SYDVKM, per germline. The CDR3 region has the DNA TGTGCCAGCAGTCGGGACAGTCCCCACGAGCAGTACTTC. Translating it yields CASSRDSPHEQYF.

This clonotype was detected only a few times. The rearrangement links TRBV20-1 to TRBJ2-3; TRBD2 aligns across 9 bases. This CDR3 has 16 residues. Germline V gives CDR1 DFQATT, CDR2 SNEGSKA (reference sequence). The ends lost 0 bases at V and 2 bases at J; junction bases unmatched: 6. CDR3 sequence: CSARDIASGITDTQYF. CDR3 DNA: TGCAGTGCTAGAGATATTGCTAGCGGGATCACAGATACGCAGTATTTT.

This clonotype was observed many times. V usage is TRBV28 and J usage is TRBJ2-5; 9 nucleotides match TRBD1. The CDR3 has 18 residues. V dropped 5 bases and J dropped 5; count of bases not matched to a gene: 18. Per the germline V gene, CDR1 is MDHEN and CDR2 is SYDVKM. DNA of the CDR3: TGTGCCAGCAGTACCGACAGGGGGGAGATGAAGATTAAGGAGACCCAGTACTTC. It specifies CASSTDRGEMKIKETQYF.

In its sample, this clonotype was seen many times. The V call is TRBV7-9, the J call TRBJ2-5; no clear D gene. V shed 6 bases and J shed 1 base, with 9 bases lying between them. The CDR3 runs 13 residues. Per the germline V gene, CDR1 is SEHNR and CDR2 is FQNEAQ (reference sequence). The CDR3 region is CASRPTGQETQYF. CDR3 sequence (DNA): TGTGCCAGCAGGCCTACCGGCCAAGAGACCCAGTACTTC.

This clonotype occurred many times. V and J are TRBV29-1 and TRBJ1-1; 8 bases match TRBD1. J was trimmed by 0 bases and V by 6 bases; bases with no gene match: 3. The CDR3 extends over 13 amino acids. The V gene's germline CDR1 is SQVTM and CDR2 ANQGSEA. The CDR3 loop is CSVLQGVNTEAFF. The CDR3 DNA follows: TGCAGCGTATTACAGGGGGTGAACACTGAAGCTTTCTTT. Using reference TRBV29-1 and TRBJ1-1 for the parts outside the CDR3, the full variable domain is SAVISQKPSRDICQRGTSLTIQCQVDSQVTMMFWYRQQPGQSLTLIATANQGSEATYESGFVIDKFPISRPNLTFSTLTVSNMSPEDSSIYLCSVLQGVNTEAFFGQGTRLTVV.

This clonotype was seen many times. This chain links TRBV7-9 with TRBJ2-5; possibly TRBD2 for D (5 bases). CDR3 size: 15 residues. Deletions cut 5 bases from V and 0 bases from J, with 13 bases between. Germline V gives CDR1 SEHNR, CDR2 FQNEAQ (reference sequence). CDR3 loop: CASSRSGGHQETQYF. CDR3 DNA: TGTGCCAGCAGCCGAAGCGGTGGCCACCAAGAGACCCAGTACTTC.

The CDR3 sequence is CASSPIPGTRNTEAFF. CDR3 DNA sequence: TGTGCCAGCAGCCCGATCCCCGGGACGAGGAACACTGAAGCTTTCTTT. V is TRBV7-7 and J is TRBJ1-1, with D possibly being TRBD1 (5 bases). Germline-derived CDR1 and CDR2 are SSHAT and FNYEAQ (reference sequence). CDR3 length: 16 residues. Trimming took off 5 bases at V and 1 base at J, with 17 bases between the two ends.

The V and J genes are TRBV9 and TRBJ1-4, with 7 nucleotides matching TRBD1. With V trimmed by 3 bases and J by 1 base, 6 bases remained unmatched. There are 16 residues in the CDR3. From germline, CDR1 is SGDLS and CDR2 YYNGEE. CDR3 sequence reads: CASSGGTAETNEKLFF. The CDR3 DNA reads as TGTGCCAGCAGCGGGGGGACAGCTGAAACTAATGAAAAACTGTTTTTT.

In its sample, this clonotype was seen many times. The gene calls are TRBV4-1 and TRBJ2-1; D is perhaps TRBD1 (6 bases). The CDR3 extends over 17 amino acids. Trimming cost V 0 bases and J 3 bases, with 15 bases left between them. Germline loops: CDR1 MGHRA, CDR2 YSYEKL. CDR3 coding DNA: TGCGCCAGCAGCCAAGAACCCCCGGGACAAATCTACAATGAGCAGTTCTTC. Protein sequence: CASSQEPPGQIYNEQFF.